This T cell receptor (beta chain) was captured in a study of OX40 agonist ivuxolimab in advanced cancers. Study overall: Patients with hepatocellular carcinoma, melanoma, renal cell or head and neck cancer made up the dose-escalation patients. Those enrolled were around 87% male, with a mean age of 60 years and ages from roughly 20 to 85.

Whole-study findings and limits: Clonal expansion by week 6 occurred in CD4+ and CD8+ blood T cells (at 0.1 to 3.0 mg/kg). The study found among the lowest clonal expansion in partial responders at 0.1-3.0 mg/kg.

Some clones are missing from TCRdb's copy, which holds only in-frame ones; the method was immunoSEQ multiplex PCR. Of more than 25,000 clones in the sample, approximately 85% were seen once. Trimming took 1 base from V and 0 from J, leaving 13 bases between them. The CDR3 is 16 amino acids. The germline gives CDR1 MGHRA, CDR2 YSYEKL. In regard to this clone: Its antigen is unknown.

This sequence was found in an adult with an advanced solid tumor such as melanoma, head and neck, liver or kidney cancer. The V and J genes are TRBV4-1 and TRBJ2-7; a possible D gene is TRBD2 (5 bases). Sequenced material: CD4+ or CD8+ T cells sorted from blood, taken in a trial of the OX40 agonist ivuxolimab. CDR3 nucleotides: TGCGCCAGCAGCCAAGGTCTTCCGGGGTCCTCCTACGAGCAGTACTTC. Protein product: CASSQGLPGSSYEQYF.